These 8 T cell receptor beta chains were all obtained from the same sample, sequenced in a study of blood T cell repertoires in COVID-19. The repertoire was sequenced with immunoSEQ multiplex PCR; TCRdb's copy has only in-frame clones and lacks some. Among 310,000 or so clones listed, more than 80% were seen once. Sequences were obtained from PBMCs or T cells enriched from blood (not recorded which). These receptors were collected from a woman aged 25 to 39 who had recovered from COVID-19.

V usage is TRBV7-9 and J usage is TRBJ2-3; 11 bases line up with TRBD2. V shed 1 base and J 2 bases; nucleotides not matched to a gene: 11. Germline lookup yields CDR1 SEHNR and CDR2 FQNEAQ (reference sequence). CDR3 length: 19 residues. CDR3 sequence: CASSLGPDRLAGPTDTQYF. The CDR3, as DNA: TGTGCCAGCAGCTTAGGACCTGACAGACTAGCGGGACCCACAGATACGCAGTATTTT.

This clone has just one count. The chain combines TRBV3-1 (or the pseudogene TRBV3-2) with TRBJ1-2; D is perhaps TRBD1 (6 bases). There are 15 residues in the CDR3. Germline V gives CDR1 LGHDT, CDR2 YNNKEL (reference sequence). V was trimmed by 5 bases and J by 6 bases, leaving 19 bases between them. The CDR3 DNA follows: TGTGCCAGCAGCGTGAGTCCCCTTACAGGGAATGGCTACACCTTC. This gives the protein CASSVSPLTGNGYTF.

The rearrangement uses TRBV6-1 and TRBJ2-7; 13 positions agree with TRBD2. This CDR3 is built from 15 residues. V gave up 2 bases and J gave up 4 bases; unmatched junction bases: 2. Looked up from germline, CDR1 is MNHNS and CDR2 is SASEGT. The CDR3 spells CASSERTSGSYEQYF. CDR3 in DNA: TGTGCCAGCAGTGAACGGACTAGCGGGAGTTACGAGCAGTACTTC.

The chain recombines TRBV6-5 with TRBJ1-1, with a weak D call TRBD1 (6 bases). The V and J ends lost 6 bases and 1 base respectively, with 9 bases between them. The CDR3 is 13 amino acids. Germline-derived CDR1 and CDR2 are MNHEY and SVGAGI. The CDR3: CASSRGQNTEAFF. CDR3 DNA: TGTGCCAGCAGCCGGGGACAGAACACTGAAGCTTTCTTT.

The chain joins TRBV28 to TRBJ1-2, with D perhaps matching TRBD1 (5 bases). V was trimmed by 5 bases and J by 3 bases, leaving 22 bases between them. CDR1 is MDHEN, CDR2 SYDVKM, per germline. This CDR3 comprises 17 residues. CDR3 in amino acids: CASSPWSRLRVDYGYTF. The DNA for the CDR3 is TGTGCCAGCAGTCCTTGGTCCCGACTCAGGGTCGACTATGGCTACACCTTC.

The genes are TRBV9 and TRBJ2-1; tentatively, D is TRBD2 (6 bases). The CDR3 sequence is 15 residues long. Looked up from germline, CDR1 is SGDLS and CDR2 is YYNGEE. The V and J ends lost 0 bases and 7 bases respectively, with 14 bases between them. DNA for the CDR3: TGTGCCAGCAGCGTAGTGGTGGGAGGAAGAAATGAGCAGTTCTTC. As protein: CASSVVVGGRNEQFF.

The chain couples TRBV5-1 to TRBJ2-2, with TRBD1 as a possible D gene (6 bases). The CDR3 sequence is 16 residues long. Germline V lookup: CDR1 SGHRS, CDR2 YFSETQ. V shed 0 bases and J shed 6 bases, with 15 bases lying between them. CDR3 amino acids: CASSLGLVRGAGELFF. The DNA of the CDR3 is TGCGCCAGCAGCTTGGGTCTGGTCAGGGGCGCCGGGGAGCTGTTTTTT.

Turning to this clone: The same CDR3 arises from other DNA sequences in this sample as well. This chain connects TRBV9 to TRBJ1-2; the D gene is possibly TRBD1 (6 bases). The V and J ends lost 2 bases and 3 bases respectively, with 8 bases between them. Germline V gene lookup returns CDR1 SGDLS and CDR2 YYNGEE. The CDR3 length is 13 residues. For the CDR3, the DNA is TGTGCCAGCAGCGTGGACAGAGACTATGGCTACACCTTC. This sequence encodes CASSVDRDYGYTF. The full variable domain, with the rest looked up from reference TRBV9 and TRBJ1-2, is DSGVTQTPKHLITATGQRVTLRCSPRSGDLSVYWYQQSLDQGLQFLIQYYNGEERAKGNILERFSAQQFPDLHSELNLSSLELGDSALYFCASSVDRDYGYTFGSGTRLTVV.